This paragraph reports one TCR beta chain. The antigen is undetermined. The authors ran the immunoSEQ assay, v3.0, at survey level. Assay: immunoSEQ multiplex PCR; the TCRdb copy retains only in-frame clones and omits some. The table records 22,000 or so clones, around 82% of them present only once. Every one of the donors gave at least one pre-ART PBMC sample and at least two post-ART PBMC samples. The data derive from a study of long-term antiretroviral therapy in people with HIV. Overall study context: Collection dates of the earliest samples fall about a decade before the 2015 immediate-ART recommendation.

Germline loops: CDR1 SQVTM, CDR2 ANQGSEA. V was clipped by 4 bases and J by 4 bases, with 10 bases between them. The length of the CDR3 is 13 residues. Study findings and constraints: Diversity measured after ART increased yet remained under transplant donor controls.

The clonotype originates from a woman in her twenties or thirties with HIV. The material sequenced was unsorted PBMCs, taken 2.9 years after starting antiretroviral therapy. The V call is TRBV29-1, the J call TRBJ2-2, with D unclear. CDR3 sequence (DNA): TGCAGCGTTGGTGGGGTTGGCACCGGGGAGCTGTTTTTT. Residues: CSVGGVGTGELFF.